The clone carrying this T cell receptor (beta chain) was observed many times. TCRdb ran MiXCR on the 5' RACE reads and lists one entry per CDR3 protein. The repertoire holds about 70,000 distinct CDR3 sequences, with around 3% as singletons. V was pared by 0 bases and J by 1 base, with 11 bases between. The CDR3 has 15 residues. The germline CDR1 and CDR2 sequences are SGHDT and YYEEEE. This specimen belongs to a study of neurological immune-mediated disorders. This clonotype originated in a woman aged 45-65 years with multiple sclerosis. Sample: PBMCs. The chain uses TRBV5-6 and TRBJ2-7, with D hard to call. CDR3 in DNA: TGTGCCAGCAGCTTGGATATTGGGGATTCCTACGAGCAGTACTTC. Its translation is CASSLDIGDSYEQYF.